The clone carrying this T cell receptor beta chain showed up just a few times. Time point given: peripheral blood 6 weeks after treatment start. Individual patients had between 1 and 8 samples, taken pretreatment and on-treatment. The data were obtained in a study of PD-L1 blockade in urothelial cancer. Study as a whole: Atezolizumab therapy began for patients around 2014, dosed at 1,200 mg intravenously every 3 weeks. Blood analysis occurred 3 weeks (second dose) and 6 weeks after treatment start.

TCR analog templates of synthetic origin were spiked into each PCR. Method: immunoSEQ multiplex PCR; TCRdb's copy keeps in-frame clones and lacks some. This sample has about 91,000 clones; less than 90% occur once, and the top ten carry about 8.4%. The source of this sequence is a man between 65 and 80 years old with urothelial cancer. The specimen was PBMCs, collected around atezolizumab (anti-PD-L1) treatment.

The CDR3 bases are TGCGCCAGCAGCCAAGGAAACAGGGGGCTTAACTATGGCTACACCTTC. It yields the protein CASSQGNRGLNYGYTF. V gene TRBV4-1 combines with J gene TRBJ1-2; 9 bases line up with TRBD1. The CDR3 sequence is 16 residues long. Germline CDR1 is MGHRA and CDR2 is YSYEKL. V was pared by 1 base and J by 1 base, with 4 bases of the junction left unmatched.